The present T cell receptor (beta chain) was sequenced within a study of human T cells and chemical hapten exposure (dated by TCRdb to the early 2020s). The study in broad terms: For sensitization, 2% DPC in acetone was applied to a roughly 2 cm by roughly 2 cm area of upper inner arm skin. For TCR sequencing, blood came from 25 to 30 alopecia patients at anywhere from one to four time points (pre-sensitization, 2, 6 and 24 weeks). In alopecia patients, the study followed how the peripheral blood TCR repertoire changed in vivo over primary and secondary sensitization to diphenylcyclopropenone (DPC), a hapten. Alopecia areata with under or over 50% scalp involvement, alopecia totalis and alopecia universalis were represented in the patient cohort, which was mostly female. Throughout the approximately 22-week study period, patients were also given weekly therapeutic DPC doses on the scalp. The libraries were sequenced as a pool, and the TCR yield per sample differed mostly because of small variations in library volumes within the pool. Patient blood was sampled pre-sensitization (week 0) and at 2, 6 and about 24 weeks after DPC sensitization. Patch testing was performed on the upper back with Finn chambers containing 0.01% DPC, and the patch tests were scored after 6 days according to International Contact Dermatitis Research Group standards.

Regarding this clonotype: The antigen it binds to is not known. Nothing much larger sits one base from this clone, and base qualities are not available.

Broad study findings and their caveats: Because every patient had alopecia, a presumed autoimmune disease, the patients' immune response might differ from that of healthy individuals. DPC sensitization did not change the number of TCRs with a frequency above 1 in 1000, and there was no evidence of changes in global repertoire structure. Patch test score correlated positively with the number of PT1 expanded TCRs, reaching significance at thresholds 8, 16 and 32 but not at 4. Repeated subsampling changed both the strength of the expansion versus patch-test correlation and the threshold at which that correlation became significant. Significantly more large CDR3 similarity clusters were formed by expanded TCRs than by pre-sensitization or healthy control sets, consistent with antigen-driven responses.

The library was prepared using RACE. The reads were generated on a NextSeq 500. During library preparation, unique molecular identifiers were attached to individual cDNA molecules so that TCRs could be counted in a quantitative, reproducible way. From each blood RNA sample, both TCR alpha and TCR beta chains were sequenced. Turning to the authors' computational methods: A median of about 87,000 TCRs per sample was observed, with a range of roughly 20,000 to 750,000. V, J and CDR3 annotation of the TCR reads was carried out using the Decombinator software suite. Every sample was subsampled to the same number of TCRs (28,000) for the PS versus PT1 abundance plots. TCRs were defined as expanded if absent before sensitization and observed at least eight times at the 2-week time point. TCRdb cleaned the public reads at Q25 with fastp, built clones with MiXCR and kept in-frame beta chains. Rows are combined by CDR3 protein, so each entry shows the most common genes and DNA. For this entry, the V and J calls and clone size follow TCRdb and not the study's own pipeline. Within this sample are some 100,000 distinct CDR3 sequences, with 7.5% to 10% of them counted one time only. In total, the top ten clones hold approximately 2.2% of the sample.

The sample's time point label is to be understood as: patch test 2, 6 weeks after DPC sensitization. The treatment or condition tag for this specimen amounts to: therapeutic diphenylcyclopropenone sensitization with weekly scalp DPC. Blood at each patch-test visit was drawn before the patch test was applied. Patients were eligible if aged 18 to 70, diagnosed with alopecia and judged suitable for DPC therapy, and pregnant patients were excluded. Total RNA was extracted from unfractionated whole blood collected in Tempus Blood RNA tubes. The germline V gene (reference sequence) specifies MNHEY as CDR1 and SMNVEV as CDR2. CDR3 length: 11 amino acids, cysteine to phenylalanine. The sequence is cut down to CDR3 DNA, 33 bases in frame from base 1.

The sequences come from whole blood, collected in connection with sensitization to the hapten diphenylcyclopropenone (DPC). This TCR was sampled from a woman aged 40 to 50 with alopecia areata. Some clones in this sample may be carry-over from other donors' samples. This sequence uses TRBV27 and TRBJ2-1; possibly the D gene is TRBD2, per 6 matching bases. The DNA sequence is TGTGAAACCAGCGGGTGGAATGAGCAGTTCTTC. This translates into CETSGWNEQFF.